The 31 T cell receptor beta chains in this list originate from one sample, sequenced in a study of T cell clonality in common variable immunodeficiency. The antigens for these receptors are not known. Sequencing was performed with immunoSEQ multiplex PCR; in TCRdb, only in-frame clones are kept and a portion is missing. In total the sample includes roughly 34,000 clones, none of them seen once. Study-wide results and caveats: Fewer deletions and N-nucleotide insertions were reportedly seen in common variable immunodeficiency TCR beta sequences.

The sample comprised peripheral blood mononuclear cells. Source of these receptors: a human donor with common variable immunodeficiency.

This clone has just a few counts. The read terminates 3 residues ahead of where the CDR3 ends, so the germline J gene completes it. The rearrangement links TRBV7-9 to TRBJ1-2; TRBD1 matches at 9 bases. This CDR3 region has 13 residues. Germline V gene lookup returns CDR1 SEHNR and CDR2 FQNEAQ (reference sequence). Incomplete CDR3 DNA: TGTGCCAGCAGCCCCGGGACAGGGAGGGGC. It translates to CASSPGTGRG. The complete CDR3 sequence is CASSPGTGRGYTF.

This clone has just a few counts. The read ends 3 residues shy of where the CDR3 ends; the end is completed using the germline J gene. V gene TRBV19 combines with J gene TRBJ2-1; 11 bases are shared with TRBD2. Trimming took 7 bases from V and 6 from J; bases not matched to a gene: 2. Germline lookup yields CDR1 LNHDA and CDR2 SQIVND (reference sequence). The CDR3 spans 13 residues. The covered CDR3 bases are TGTGCCAGTACCGGGACTAGCGGCAATGAG. This gives the protein CASTGTSGNE. The full CDR3 protein reads CASTGTSGNEQFF.

This clone was seen at least ten times. Read data end 3 residues before the CDR3 end; the end is taken from the germline J gene. The chain is built from TRBV20-1 and TRBJ1-2; 9 bases are a match to TRBD1. The V gene's germline CDR1 is DFQATT and CDR2 SNEGSKA (reference sequence). The CDR3 has 12 residues. CDR3 sequence: CSAPGQGNGYTF. The CDR3 DNA, read in part, is TGCAGTGCTCCGGGACAGGGCAACGGC.

The DNA read from the CDR3 is TGTGCCTGGATAAGGGTCTCCTACAATGAG. Translated: CAWIRVSYNE. The full CDR3 reads CAWIRVSYNEQFF. The rearrangement joins TRBV30 to TRBJ2-1; D unclear. The observed sequence ends 3 residues before the CDR3 terminus, with the missing tail filled in from the germline J gene. The CDR3 loop spans 13 amino acids. Germline V gives CDR1 GTSNPN, CDR2 SVGIG (reference sequence). Trimming took 4 bases from V and 0 from J, leaving 7 bases between them. Complete variable domain (other parts from reference TRBV30 and TRBJ2-1): SQTIHQWPATLVQPVGSPLSLECTVEGTSNPNLYWYRQAAGRGLQLLFYSVGIGQISSEVPQNLSASRPQDRQFILSSKKLLLSDSGFYLCAWIRVSYNEQFFGPGTRLTVL.

This clone was observed a handful of times. Sequencing ends 3 residues short of the CDR3 end; the germline J gene provides the rest. V gene TRBV2 combines with J gene TRBJ2-5, with D possibly TRBD1 on 6 matching bases. The germline V gene encodes CDR1 SNHLY and CDR2 FYNNEI. V was pared by 6 bases and J by 5 bases, with 16 bases between. The CDR3 has 14 residues. CDR3 DNA, as far as it was read: TGTGCCAGCAGGAGGCAGGGGCCTAGGGAGACC. This encodes CASRRQGPRET. The CDR3 in its entirety is CASRRQGPRETQYF.

This clone was found many times. The read halts 3 residues ahead of the CDR3 end, with the missing end drawn from the germline J gene. The rearrangement links TRBV18 to TRBJ1-1, with D perhaps matching TRBD1 (5 bases). Germline V gene lookup returns CDR1 KGHSH and CDR2 LQKENI. This CDR3 region has 15 residues. V lost 2 bases and J lost 0, with 10 bases in between. The CDR3 DNA, read in part, is TGTGCCAGCTCACCAATCCAGGGCATGAACACTGAA. This codes for CASSPIQGMNTE. The CDR3 in its entirety is CASSPIQGMNTEAFF.

This clone was seen ten or more times. Coverage ceases 3 residues before the CDR3 finishes, and the germline J gene fills in the end. The J gene is TRBJ1-1, the V gene TRBV20-1, with 11 bases identical to TRBD1. The CDR3 runs 15 residues. V dropped 3 bases and J dropped 3; count of bases not matched to a gene: 6. Germline V lookup: CDR1 DFQATT, CDR2 SNEGSKA (reference sequence). CDR3 region: CSASGGDRGYTEAFF. The CDR3 DNA, read in part, is TGCAGTGCTAGTGGAGGGGACAGGGGGTACACTGAA.

Concerning this clone itself: The sequenced fragment ends 3 residues before the CDR3 boundary, so the rest is inferred from the germline J gene. The chain joins TRBV6-4 to TRBJ2-1; 7 bases line up with TRBD2. V dropped 4 bases and J dropped 2; count of bases not matched to a gene: 8. From germline, CDR1 is MRHNA and CDR2 SNTAGT. There are 16 residues in the CDR3. The part of the CDR3 DNA that was read is TGTGCCAGCAGTGCTGCGGGAGTCGTTCCCTACAATGAG. Protein: CASSAAGVVPYNE. The CDR3 in its entirety is CASSAAGVVPYNEQFF.

This clone was observed a handful of times. The read ends 3 residues shy of where the CDR3 ends; the end is completed using the germline J gene. This chain uses TRBV7-9 with TRBJ2-5; the D gene is possibly TRBD1 (8 bases). Looked up from germline, CDR1 is SEHNR and CDR2 is FQNEAQ (reference sequence). V lost 8 bases to trimming and J lost 7 bases, with 23 bases between them. CDR3 length equals 15 residues. The CDR3 DNA, read in part, is TGTGCCAGCTGGGGGGGGGCCGGGGACAGGCGGACC. Translated: CASWGGAGDRRT. The complete CDR3 sequence is CASWGGAGDRRTQYF.

To note about this clone: The missing CDR3 end, 3 residues past where the read stops, is filled in from the germline J gene. V gene TRBV7-2 combines with J gene TRBJ1-6; D ambiguous. Germline loops: CDR1 SGHTA, CDR2 FQGNSA. The CDR3 is 14 residues long. Trimming shortened V by 1 base and J by 10 bases, and 11 bases separated the two germline ends. The CDR3 DNA, read in part, is TGTGCCAGCAGCTTAGGAGGGCCTGGATCACCC. Its protein is CASSLGGPGSP. The whole CDR3 protein reads CASSLGGPGSPLHF.

In regard to this clone: The read stops 3 residues short of the end of the CDR3; the missing end is completed from the germline J gene. The chain combines TRBV19 with TRBJ2-1; 7 nucleotides align to TRBD2. The germline CDR1 and CDR2 sequences are LNHDA and SQIVND (reference sequence). V trimming: 3 bases; J trimming: 4 bases; junction bases outside the gene matches: 3. The CDR3 length is 14 residues. CDR3 DNA, as far as it was read: TGTGCCAGTAGTATTCCTAGCGGTTACAATGAG. Its translation: CASSIPSGYNE. The full CDR3 reads CASSIPSGYNEQFF.

This clone was counted only a few times. The CDR3 extends 3 residues past the end of the read, so its final part is completed from the germline J gene. The chain couples TRBV10-2 to TRBJ1-2; unclear D gene. Germline V lookup: CDR1 WSHSY, CDR2 SAAADI. The ends were cut back, 0 bases at V and 4 bases at J, with 9 bases in the middle. The CDR3 sequence is 14 residues long. CDR3: CASSESTPSYGYTF. The covered CDR3 bases are TGCGCCAGCAGTGAGTCTACACCGTCCTATGGC.

With regard to this clone: The CDR3 end falls 3 residues outside the read, so it is completed with the germline J gene. V is TRBV7-2 and J is TRBJ1-3; perhaps TRBD1 as D (6 bases). In germline, CDR1 is SGHTA, CDR2 FQGNSA. The CDR3 contains 15 residues. The ends were cut back, 5 bases at V and 0 bases at J, with 11 bases in the middle. CDR3 residues: CASSPRTVSGNTIYF. The CDR3 bases that were read are TGTGCCAGCAGCCCGCGGACAGTCTCTGGAAACACC. The full variable domain, its missing parts supplied by reference TRBV7-2 and TRBJ1-3, is GAGVSQSPSNKVTEKGKDVELRCDPISGHTALYWYRQSLGQGLEFLIYFQGNSAPDKSGLPSDRFSAERTGGSVSTLTIQRTQQEDSAVYLCASSPRTVSGNTIYFGEGSWLTVV.

This clone showed up many times. From the germline J gene comes the end of the CDR3, since the read stops 3 residues before it. The rearrangement uses TRBV2 and TRBJ1-2; a possible D gene is TRBD1 (6 bases). Trimming pared 1 base from V and 6 bases from J, leaving 12 bases between. The CDR3 covers 14 residues. CDR1 is SNHLY and CDR2 is FYNNEI in the germline V gene. The CDR3 bases that were read are TGTGCCAGCAGTGAAGGCGCCAGGGGACATGGC. This codes for CASSEGARGHG. The whole CDR3 region reads CASSEGARGHGYTF.

A few counts support this clone. The read terminates 3 residues before the CDR3 end, so the remaining end is supplied by the germline J gene. The rearrangement joins TRBV27 to TRBJ2-5; 8 bases line up with TRBD1. Germline V gene data show CDR1 as MNHEY and CDR2 as SMNVEV (reference sequence). After removal of 3 bases from V and 5 bases from J, the junction contained 5 bases not matched to a gene. The CDR3 extends over 14 amino acids. The CDR3 protein is CASSFRGRSETQYF. The covered CDR3 bases are TGTGCCAGCAGTTTCAGGGGGCGTTCGGAGACC.

This clone turned up a few times. Read coverage stops 3 residues before the CDR3 terminus; the germline J gene supplies the remainder. This rearrangement joins TRBV6-2 or TRBV6-3 to TRBJ1-2, with D possibly TRBD1 on 6 matching bases. Trimming pared 6 bases from V and 5 bases from J, leaving 10 bases between. The CDR3 has 12 residues. In germline, CDR1 is MNHEY, CDR2 SVGEGT. The CDR3 loop reads CASSHREYGYTF. Partial CDR3 DNA: TGTGCCAGCAGCCACAGGGAATATGGC.

On this clone itself: The read finishes 3 residues shy of the CDR3 end, and the germline J gene is used to complete it. This rearrangement joins TRBV19 to TRBJ2-3; 7 bases match TRBD1. The germline gives CDR1 LNHDA, CDR2 SQIVND (reference sequence). After removal of 6 bases from V and 2 bases from J, the junction contained 8 bases not matched to a gene. There are 15 residues in the CDR3. The DNA read from the CDR3 is TGTGCCAGTAGCACCGGGACAGTGGACACAGATACG. It translates to CASSTGTVDTDT. The whole CDR3 region reads CASSTGTVDTDTQYF.

This clone was counted only a few times. The read comes to an end 3 residues before the CDR3 does, leaving the germline J gene to fill in the end. The genes are TRBV19 and TRBJ1-6, with D tentatively TRBD1 (6 bases). This CDR3 is 16 amino acids long. Trimming took off 4 bases at V and 5 bases at J, with 15 bases between the two ends. Germline V lookup: CDR1 LNHDA, CDR2 SQIVND (reference sequence). The CDR3 is CASSTTTTGNNSPLHF. Partial CDR3 DNA: TGTGCCAGTAGTACGACGACTACAGGGAATAATTCACCC.

Ten or more counts support this clone. The DNA ends 3 residues before the CDR3 does, and the rest of the CDR3 is filled in from the germline J gene. This chain connects TRBV7-2 to TRBJ2-1; 9 nucleotides align to TRBD2. The CDR3 length is 15 residues. CDR1 SGHTA and CDR2 FQGNSA come from the germline V gene. The ends lost 5 bases at V and 5 bases at J; junction bases unmatched: 7. The CDR3 here is CASSPVAGVHNEQFF. Partial CDR3 DNA: TGTGCCAGCAGCCCTGTAGCGGGAGTCCACAATGAG.

Comments on this clone: The read ends 3 residues before the CDR3 terminus; that terminus is restored from the germline J gene. The genes are TRBV2 and TRBJ1-5; 7 nucleotides line up with TRBD1. The CDR3 is 14 residues long. In germline, CDR1 is SNHLY, CDR2 FYNNEI. Unmatched junction bases numbered 6, after V lost 4 bases and J lost 6 bases. The CDR3 sequence is CASSVGRGRQPQHF. The CDR3 DNA, read in part, is TGTGCCAGCAGTGTGGGTAGGGGGCGTCAGCCC.

Concerning this clone itself: At one boundary the junction diverges from the germline segment, which might be a read error. The read gets to within 3 residues of the CDR3 end, and the germline J gene fills in the rest. The chain carries TRBV7-3 and TRBJ2-2, with a possible D match to TRBD2 (6 bases). Per the germline V gene, CDR1 is SGHTA and CDR2 is FQGTGA. The CDR3 is 15 amino acids. CDR3 amino acids: CASSLRSQGIGGLFF. The DNA read from the CDR3 is TGTGCCAGCAGCTTAAGATCCCAGGGCATCGGGGGG.

This clone was recorded a few times. Read data end 3 residues before the CDR3 end; the end is taken from the germline J gene. The genes are TRBV20-1 and TRBJ2-1; D unresolved. Per the germline V gene, CDR1 is DFQATT and CDR2 is SNEGSKA (reference sequence). With 4 bases removed from V and 9 bases from J, the gap between germline ends came to 13 bases. This CDR3 has 12 residues. The chain's CDR3 is CSATFLVPEQFF. Incomplete CDR3 DNA: TGCAGTGCTACCTTCCTAGTCCCTGAG.

Ten or more counts support this clone. Coverage ceases 3 residues before the CDR3 finishes, and the germline J gene fills in the end. V usage is TRBV5-4 and J usage is TRBJ2-6, with D perhaps matching TRBD1 (6 bases). The length of the CDR3 is 15 residues. CDR1 is SGHNT and CDR2 is YYREEE in the germline V gene (reference sequence). Trimming shortened V by 2 bases and J by 0 bases, and 6 bases separated the two germline ends. CDR3 loop: CASSFRGSGANVLTF. The sequenced part of the CDR3 DNA is TGTGCCAGCAGCTTCAGGGGCTCTGGGGCCAACGTC.

This clone has at least ten counts. The read is 3 residues too short to cover the CDR3 end, so that end is filled in from the germline J gene. The chain employs TRBV10-3 and TRBJ2-3, with TRBD1 matching over 7 bases. Germline CDR1 and CDR2: ENHRY and SYGVKD. The CDR3 totals 16 residues. Trimming cost V 4 bases and J 2 bases; bases outside gene matches: 9. CDR3 residues: CAISASTGKSTDTQYF. The part of the CDR3 DNA that was read is TGTGCCATCAGTGCATCGACAGGGAAGTCCACAGATACG.

This clone occurred many times. The read stops 3 residues short of the end of the CDR3; the missing end is completed from the germline J gene. V gene TRBV7-6 combines with J gene TRBJ2-1; 9 nucleotides align to TRBD2. This CDR3 contains 14 residues. V dropped 2 bases and J dropped 7; count of bases not matched to a gene: 3. Germline loops: CDR1 SGHVS, CDR2 FNYEAQ. The CDR3 bases that were read are TGTGCCAGCAGCTTAAGCCTAGCGGGGAATGAG. Translating gives CASSLSLAGNE. The complete CDR3 sequence is CASSLSLAGNEQFF.

On this clone: Sequencing ends 3 residues short of the CDR3 end; the germline J gene provides the rest. The V and J genes are TRBV18 and TRBJ2-7; 14 positions agree with TRBD2. J gave up 6 bases and V 3 bases, and 1 base lay outside the gene matches. Germline V CDR1 and CDR2: KGHSH, LQKENI. This CDR3 is 14 amino acids long. CDR3 protein: CASSPGLAGVEQYF. The sequenced CDR3 bases are TGTGCCAGCTCACCGGGACTAGCGGGAGTCGAG. The full variable domain, its missing parts supplied by reference TRBV18 and TRBJ2-7, is NAGVMQNPRHLVRRRGQEARLRCSPMKGHSHVYWYRQLPEEGLKFMVYLQKENIIDESGMPKERFSAEFPKEGPSILRIQQVVRGDSAAYFCASSPGLAGVEQYFGPGTRLTVT.

Incomplete CDR3 DNA: TGTGCCAGCAGAAACACAGGGGAGCGGACCTATGGC. This sequence encodes CASRNTGERTYG. The full CDR3 reads CASRNTGERTYGYTF. J is TRBJ1-2 and V is TRBV2, with TRBD1 identical over 7 bases. The read ends 3 residues before the CDR3 terminus; that terminus is restored from the germline J gene. The CDR3 totals 15 residues. J lost 4 bases, V lost 6 bases, and 11 bases had no gene match. Germline assignment: CDR1 SNHLY and CDR2 FYNNEI.

This clone was counted a few times. The observed sequence ends 3 residues before the CDR3 terminus, with the missing tail filled in from the germline J gene. The rearrangement joins TRBV13 to TRBJ2-3; the match to TRBD1 covers 7 bases. The CDR3 is 16 amino acids. The germline V gene encodes CDR1 PRHDT and CDR2 FYEKMQ (reference sequence). The junction had 8 bases not matched to a gene; V was cut back by 1 base and J by 4 bases. CDR3 bases read: TGTGCCAGCAGCTTAGAAGGACAGGCCGAGGCAGATACG. Its translation is CASSLEGQAEADT. The full CDR3 is CASSLEGQAEADTQYF.

There are many counts of this clone. The read halts 3 residues ahead of the CDR3 end, with the missing end drawn from the germline J gene. The chain carries TRBV18 and TRBJ2-3, with D perhaps TRBD2 (5 bases). There are 12 residues in the CDR3. Trimming shortened V by 6 bases and J by 5 bases, and 9 bases separated the two germline ends. CDR1 is KGHSH and CDR2 is LQKENI in the germline V gene. The CDR3 loop is CASSRGQDTQYF. The DNA read from the CDR3 is TGTGCCAGCTCCCGAGGGCAAGATACG.

In regard to this clone: The read gets to within 3 residues of the CDR3 end, and the germline J gene fills in the rest. The rearrangement links TRBV18 to TRBJ1-1, with 7 bases identical to TRBD1. Germline V gene lookup returns CDR1 KGHSH and CDR2 LQKENI. Germline trimming cut 3 bases from V and 4 bases from J; bases unmatched to any gene: 8. The CDR3 is 15 amino acids. The part of the CDR3 DNA that was read is TGTGCCAGCTCACCGCGGCAGGGGGAAGTCACTGAA. Translating it yields CASSPRQGEVTE. The full CDR3 protein is CASSPRQGEVTEAFF.

This clone has a handful of counts. The read stops 3 residues short of the end of the CDR3; the missing end is completed from the germline J gene. The rearrangement uses TRBV6-2 or TRBV6-3 and TRBJ2-7, with D perhaps TRBD2 (5 bases). Trimming shortened V by 0 bases and J by 3 bases, and 15 bases separated the two germline ends. The CDR3 covers 16 residues. CDR1 and CDR2 from the germline V gene are MNHEY and SVGEGT. Partial CDR3 DNA: TGTGCCAGCAGTTACTCCTTAGCGTATCTCCTCTACGAG. Translated, it gives CASSYSLAYLLYE. The complete CDR3 sequence is CASSYSLAYLLYEQYF.